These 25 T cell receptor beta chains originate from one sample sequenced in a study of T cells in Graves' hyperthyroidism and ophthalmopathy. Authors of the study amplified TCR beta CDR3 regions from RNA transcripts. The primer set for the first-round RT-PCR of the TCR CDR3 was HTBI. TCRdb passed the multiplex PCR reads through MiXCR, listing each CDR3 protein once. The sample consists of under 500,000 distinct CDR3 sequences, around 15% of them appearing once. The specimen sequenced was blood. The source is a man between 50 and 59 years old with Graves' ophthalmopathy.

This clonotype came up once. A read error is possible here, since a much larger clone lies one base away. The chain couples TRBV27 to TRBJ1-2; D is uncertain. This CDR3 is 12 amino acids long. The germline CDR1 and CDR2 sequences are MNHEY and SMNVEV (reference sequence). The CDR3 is CASSSGFYGCTF. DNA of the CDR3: TGTGCCAGCAGTTCAGGATTTTATGGCTGCACCTTC.

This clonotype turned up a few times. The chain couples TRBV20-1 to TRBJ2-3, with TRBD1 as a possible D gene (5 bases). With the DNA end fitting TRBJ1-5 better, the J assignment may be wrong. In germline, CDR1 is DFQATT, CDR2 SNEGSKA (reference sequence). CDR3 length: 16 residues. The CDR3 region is CSARSGSGSVADTQHF. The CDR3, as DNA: TGCAGTGCTAGATCCGGGTCAGGGTCGGTCGCAGATACGCAGCATTTT.

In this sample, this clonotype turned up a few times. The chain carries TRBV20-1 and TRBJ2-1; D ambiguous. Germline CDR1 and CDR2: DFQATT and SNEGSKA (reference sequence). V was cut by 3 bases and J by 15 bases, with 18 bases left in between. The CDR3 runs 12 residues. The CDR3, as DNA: TGCAGTGCTAGTATTGGGCAGCCGGACGCGTTCTTC. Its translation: CSASIGQPDAFF.

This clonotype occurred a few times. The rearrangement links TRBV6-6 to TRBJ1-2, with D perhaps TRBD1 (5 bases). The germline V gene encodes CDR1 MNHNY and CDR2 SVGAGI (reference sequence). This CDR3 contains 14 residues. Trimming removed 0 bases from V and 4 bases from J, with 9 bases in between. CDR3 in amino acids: CASSYSTDAYGYTF. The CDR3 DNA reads TGTGCCAGCAGTTACTCGACAGATGCCTATGGCTACACCTTC.

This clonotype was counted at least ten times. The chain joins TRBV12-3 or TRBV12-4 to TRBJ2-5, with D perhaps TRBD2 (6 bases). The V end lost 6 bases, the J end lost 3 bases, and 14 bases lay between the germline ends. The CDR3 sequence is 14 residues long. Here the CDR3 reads CASSRLEGKETQYF. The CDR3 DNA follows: TGTGCCAGCAGCCGATTGGAGGGAAAAGAGACCCAGTACTTC.

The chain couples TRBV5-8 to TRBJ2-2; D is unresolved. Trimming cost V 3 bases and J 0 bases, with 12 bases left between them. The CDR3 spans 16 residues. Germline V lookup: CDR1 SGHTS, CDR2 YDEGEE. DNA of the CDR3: TGTGCCAGCAGCTACCACAGCCTATCGAACACCGGGGAGCTGTTTTTT. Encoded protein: CASSYHSLSNTGELFF. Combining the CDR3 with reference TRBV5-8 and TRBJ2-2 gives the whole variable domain EAGVTQSPTHLIKTRGQQATLRCSPISGHTSVYWYQQALGLGLQFLLWYDEGEERNRGNFPPRFSGRQFPNYSSELNVNALELEDSALYLCASSYHSLSNTGELFFGEGSRLTVL.

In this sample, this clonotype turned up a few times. Here the CDR3 reads CASSGGQGREGYTF. The CDR3 DNA reads TGTGCCAGCAGCGGGGGACAGGGTCGGGAGGGCTACACCTTC. The chain links TRBV11-2 to TRBJ1-2; 9 bases fit TRBD1. Germline V CDR1 and CDR2: SGHAT, FQNNGV. After removal of 5 bases from V and 8 bases from J, the junction contained 9 bases not matched to a gene. The CDR3 length is 14 residues.

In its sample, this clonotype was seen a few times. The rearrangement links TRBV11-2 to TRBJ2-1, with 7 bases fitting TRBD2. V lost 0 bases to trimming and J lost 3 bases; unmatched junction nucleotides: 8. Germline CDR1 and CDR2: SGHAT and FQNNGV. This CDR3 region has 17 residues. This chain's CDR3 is CASSLDSGPLVYNEQFF. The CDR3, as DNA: TGTGCCAGCAGCTTAGATAGCGGGCCATTAGTCTACAATGAGCAGTTCTTC.

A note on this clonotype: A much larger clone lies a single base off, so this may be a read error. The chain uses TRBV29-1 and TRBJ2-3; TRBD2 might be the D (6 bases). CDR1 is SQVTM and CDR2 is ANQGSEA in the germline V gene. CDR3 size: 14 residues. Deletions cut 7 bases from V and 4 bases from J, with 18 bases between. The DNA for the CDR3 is TGCAGCGGCCGGGGAGCTAGCGAAGCAGATACGCAGTATTTT. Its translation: CSGRGASEADTQYF.

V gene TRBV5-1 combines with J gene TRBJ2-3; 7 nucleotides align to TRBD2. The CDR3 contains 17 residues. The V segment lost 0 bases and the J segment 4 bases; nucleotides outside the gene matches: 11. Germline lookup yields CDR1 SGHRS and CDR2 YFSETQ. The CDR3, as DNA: TGCGCCAGCAGCTTGGCCGTGGGAGGGCCTAAGGCAGATACGCAGTATTTT. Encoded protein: CASSLAVGGPKADTQYF.

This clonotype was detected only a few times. The CDR3 nucleotides read TGTGCCAGCAGTTACTCGGGACTAGTCGGGACCGGGGAGCTGTTTTTT. Translated: CASSYSGLVGTGELFF. The rearrangement links TRBV6-5 to TRBJ2-2; 8 bases are shared with TRBD2. The CDR3 is 16 residues long. In germline, CDR1 is MNHEY, CDR2 SVGAGI. The J segment lost 5 bases and the V segment lost 0 bases, leaving 5 bases of the junction unmatched.

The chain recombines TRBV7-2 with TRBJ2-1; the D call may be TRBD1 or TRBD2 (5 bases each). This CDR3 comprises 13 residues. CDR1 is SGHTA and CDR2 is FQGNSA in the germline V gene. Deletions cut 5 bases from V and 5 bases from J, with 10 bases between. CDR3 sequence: CASSRGPDNEQFF. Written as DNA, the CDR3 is TGTGCCAGCAGCCGGGGCCCAGACAATGAGCAGTTCTTC.

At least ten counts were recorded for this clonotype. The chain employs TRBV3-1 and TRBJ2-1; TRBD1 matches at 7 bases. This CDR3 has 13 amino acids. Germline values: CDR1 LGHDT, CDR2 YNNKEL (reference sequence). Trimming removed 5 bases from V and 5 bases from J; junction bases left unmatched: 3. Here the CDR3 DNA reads TGTGCCAGCAGCGACACAGGGGACAATGAGCAGTTCTTC. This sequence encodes CASSDTGDNEQFF.

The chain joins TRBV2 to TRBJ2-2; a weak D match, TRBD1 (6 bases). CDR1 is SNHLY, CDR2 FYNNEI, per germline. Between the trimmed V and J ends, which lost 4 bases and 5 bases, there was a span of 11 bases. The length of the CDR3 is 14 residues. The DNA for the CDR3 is TGTGCCAGCAGTGGGACAGTCGCGACCGGGGAGCTGTTTTTT. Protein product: CASSGTVATGELFF.

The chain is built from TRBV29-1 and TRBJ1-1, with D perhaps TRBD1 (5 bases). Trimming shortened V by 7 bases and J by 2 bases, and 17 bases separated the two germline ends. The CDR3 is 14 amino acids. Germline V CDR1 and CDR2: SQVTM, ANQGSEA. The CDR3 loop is CSATGTEDNTEAFF. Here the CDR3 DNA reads TGCAGCGCCACCGGGACGGAGGATAACACTGAAGCTTTCTTT. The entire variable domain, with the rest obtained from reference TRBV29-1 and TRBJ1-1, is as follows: SAVISQKPSRDICQRGTSLTIQCQVDSQVTMMFWYRQQPGQSLTLIATANQGSEATYESGFVIDKFPISRPNLTFSTLTVSNMSPEDSSIYLCSATGTEDNTEAFFGQGTRLTVV.

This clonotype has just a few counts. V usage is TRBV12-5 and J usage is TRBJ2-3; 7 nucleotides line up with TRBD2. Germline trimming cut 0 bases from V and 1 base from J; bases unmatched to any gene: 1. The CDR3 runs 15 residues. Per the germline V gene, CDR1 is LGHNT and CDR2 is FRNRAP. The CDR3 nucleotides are TGTGCTAGTGGTTTGGTACGGGGGGGCACAGATACGCAGTATTTT. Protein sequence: CASGLVRGGTDTQYF.

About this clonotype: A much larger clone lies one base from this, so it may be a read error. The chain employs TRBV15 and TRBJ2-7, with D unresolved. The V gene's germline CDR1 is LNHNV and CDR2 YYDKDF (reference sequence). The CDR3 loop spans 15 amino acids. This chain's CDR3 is CATRRDGGEFDEQYF. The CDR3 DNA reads TGTGCCACCAGGAGAGATGGCGGAGAATTCGACGAGCAGTACTTC.

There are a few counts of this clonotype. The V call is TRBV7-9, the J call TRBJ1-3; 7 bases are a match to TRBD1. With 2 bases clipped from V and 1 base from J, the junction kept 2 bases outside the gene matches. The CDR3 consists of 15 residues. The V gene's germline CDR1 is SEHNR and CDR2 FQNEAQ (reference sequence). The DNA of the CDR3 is TGTGCCAGCAGCTTACCACAGGGGTCTGGAAACACCATATATTTT. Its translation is CASSLPQGSGNTIYF.

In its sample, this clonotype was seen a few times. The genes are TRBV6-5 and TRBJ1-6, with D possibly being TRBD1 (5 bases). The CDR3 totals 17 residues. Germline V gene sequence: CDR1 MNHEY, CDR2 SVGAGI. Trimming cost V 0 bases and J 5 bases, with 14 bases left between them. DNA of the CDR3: TGTGCCAGCAGTTACTCGTTGGGGGACTCACATAATTCACCCCTCCACTTT. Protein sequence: CASSYSLGDSHNSPLHF.

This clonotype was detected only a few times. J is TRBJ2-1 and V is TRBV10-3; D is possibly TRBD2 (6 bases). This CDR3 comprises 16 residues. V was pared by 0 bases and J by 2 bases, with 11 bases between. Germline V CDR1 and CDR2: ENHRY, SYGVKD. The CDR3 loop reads CAISESGGTTYNEQFF. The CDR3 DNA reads TGTGCCATCAGTGAGTCCGGCGGGACGACCTACAATGAGCAGTTCTTC.

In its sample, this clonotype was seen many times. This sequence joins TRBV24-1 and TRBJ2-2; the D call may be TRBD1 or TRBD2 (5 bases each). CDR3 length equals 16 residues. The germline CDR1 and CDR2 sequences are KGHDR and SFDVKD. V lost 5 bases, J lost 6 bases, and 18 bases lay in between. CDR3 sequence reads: CATSGGRAWDAGELFF. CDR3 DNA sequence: TGTGCCACCAGTGGGGGCAGGGCATGGGACGCCGGGGAGCTGTTTTTT.

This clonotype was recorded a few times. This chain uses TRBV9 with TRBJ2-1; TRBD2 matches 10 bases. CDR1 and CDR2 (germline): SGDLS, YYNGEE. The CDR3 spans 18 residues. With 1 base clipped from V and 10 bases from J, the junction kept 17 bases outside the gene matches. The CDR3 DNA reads TGTGCCAGCAGCGTAACCCCAGGGGGTAGCGGGAGGTTGTTGGAGCAGTTCTTC. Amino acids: CASSVTPGGSGRLLEQFF.

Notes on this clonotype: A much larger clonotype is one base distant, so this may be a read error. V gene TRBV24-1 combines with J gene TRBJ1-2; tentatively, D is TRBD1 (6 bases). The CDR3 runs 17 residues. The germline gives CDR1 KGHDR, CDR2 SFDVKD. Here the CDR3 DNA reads TGTGCCAACAGTGATGCAACCTCGGGACACCCTAACTATGGCTACACCTTC. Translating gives CANSDATSGHPNYGYTF.

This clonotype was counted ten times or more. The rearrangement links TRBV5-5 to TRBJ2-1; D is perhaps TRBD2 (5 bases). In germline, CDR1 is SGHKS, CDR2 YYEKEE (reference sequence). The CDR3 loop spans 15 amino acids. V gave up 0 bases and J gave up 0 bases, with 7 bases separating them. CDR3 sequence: CASSLGGHSYNEQFF. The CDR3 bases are TGTGCCAGCAGCTTGGGAGGGCACTCCTACAATGAGCAGTTCTTC.

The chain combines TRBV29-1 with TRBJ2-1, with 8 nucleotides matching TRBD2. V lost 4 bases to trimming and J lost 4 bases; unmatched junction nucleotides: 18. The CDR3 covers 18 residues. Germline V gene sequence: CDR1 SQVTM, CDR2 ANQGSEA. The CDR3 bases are TGCAGCGTTGCCGGGGCGGGAGGAGTCAAGATTTGGTACAATGAGCAGTTCTTC. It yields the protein CSVAGAGGVKIWYNEQFF.